Here is one T cell receptor (beta chain) with its context. There is no known antigen for this receptor. No per-base quality is available; no much larger clone lies one base away. The source of the sample is a study of blood T cell repertoires in COVID-19 (TCRdb year 2020). Notes on the research overall: Samples covering the acute and convalescent phases of COVID-19 were provided by collaborators in the United States, Italy and Spain. Samples came from the ongoing ImmuneRACE study (first 160 participants) plus 1,254 subjects from 6 global collaborators. The sample metadata nearly always contained a de-identified subject ID, COVID-19 status, age in years and sex. HLA class I and class II types, where available, came from metadata supplied by the sample provider rather than from assay-based typing. The repertoires were released in a freely available public database meant as a resource for research on the immune response to SARS-CoV-2. The material from the prospective study consisted of cDNA or gDNA derived from T cells, B-cell-depleted T cells, or PBMCs. The dataset comprised deeply sampled blood TCRbeta repertoires from subjects exposed to, actively infected with, or recovered from COVID-19.

The paper as a whole reports these results and caveats: The amount of clinical and demographic metadata varied by source and participant and was provided uncurated.

TCRbeta CDR3 regions were amplified from genomic DNA using the immunoSEQ Assay, a bias-controlled multiplex PCR. The authors' analysis ran thus. Nucleated cell counts per sample were estimated from amplification of reference gene primers within the assay. Sequence reads were collapsed and filtered to measure the absolute abundance of every unique TCRbeta CDR3 rearrangement. For each sample, productive Simpson clonality was calculated as the square root of Simpson's diversity index across productive rearrangements. What TCRdb holds here is the immuneACCESS table cut down to in-frame rearrangements. Part of the clones is not present; checked against another copy, under half of the missing clones reflect an unresolved V gene, and the others are unexplained. That table supplies the V and J calls and clone size; D and trimming were determined from the DNA. The sample records roughly 100,000 clones, 75% to 90% of which are singletons. More than 10% of the sample lies in the top ten.

Collaborating institutions collected whole blood in K2EDTA tubes following their own protocols. For TCRbeta analysis, collaborators shipped samples in one of three forms: frozen whole blood, isolated PBMCs, or DNA extracted from either of those sample types. Trimmed from V: 8 bases; trimmed from J: 4 bases; junction bases lacking a gene match: 8. CDR1 and CDR2 (SEHNR, FQNEAQ) derive from the germline V gene (reference sequence). Including cysteine and phenylalanine, the CDR3 has 14 amino acids. Left in the record is the CDR3 DNA by itself, 42 bases read in frame from the first base. The chain is encoded by TRBV7-9 joined to TRBJ1-1; TRBD1 matches 9 bases in the middle. The sample comprised peripheral blood. The TCR comes from a human donor in a cohort sampled during active COVID-19. The CDR3 has the sequence CASGTGTGSTEAFF. DNA sequence: TGTGCCAGCGGTACCGGGACAGGGAGCACTGAAGCTTTCTTT.